This T cell receptor beta chain appears in the sequencing data of a study of cytomegalovirus exposure and HLA in healthy donors. Study-wide background: A prior study identified approximately 120 million unique TCR beta sequences from 200 million or so T cells. Among the approximately 400 genotyped donors, around 81% were placed in the Caucasian-associated ancestry cluster. Findings of the study overall: Most TCR sequences proved rare, with some public TCRs found in many donors.

This clone turned up a few times. The antigen remains unidentified. Amplification used 60 Vbeta primers and 13 Jbeta primers. Assay: immunoSEQ multiplex PCR; the TCRdb copy retains only in-frame clones and omits some. The sample yields under 90,000 clones, about 75% seen once. Looked up from germline, CDR1 is MDHEN and CDR2 is SYDVKM. V lost 6 bases and J lost 1; bases outside the gene matches: 8. The CDR3 has 16 amino acids. This TCR was recovered from a man in his forties or fifties in good health and CMV-seronegative. What was sequenced was PBMCs. The chain uses TRBV28 and TRBJ2-7, with 11 bases lining up with TRBD1. CDR3 in DNA: TGTGCCAGCAGCCCTTTCGGGACAGGGGGGTCCTACGAGCAGTACTTC. Protein sequence: CASSPFGTGGSYEQYF.